One sample yielded the 26 T cell receptor beta chains listed below, sequenced in a study of blood T cell repertoires in COVID-19 (dated by TCRdb to 2020 to 2021). The library was obtained by the immunoSEQ multiplex PCR assay. In TCRdb, the immuneACCESS table is reduced to in-frame sequences with V and J assigned. These tables do not hold every clone; where another copy was compared, an unresolved V gene accounts for under half, and the others remain unexplained. The sample contains some 120,000 clones, nearly 90% of them found a single time. Jointly, the top ten make up 1% to 1.5% of the sample. Sequenced: peripheral blood. The receptors were gathered from a woman older than 75 with acute or convalescent COVID-19.

The chain carries TRBV7-2 and TRBJ2-7; a possible D gene is TRBD1 (5 bases). CDR1 and CDR2 (germline): SGHTA, FQGNSA. The CDR3 runs 12 residues. V lost 6 bases and J lost 6, with 12 bases in between. Here the CDR3 reads CASSSAGSEQYF. Here the CDR3 DNA reads TGTGCCAGCAGTTCCGCAGGGTCCGAGCAGTACTTC.

This rearrangement joins TRBV20-1 to TRBJ1-1, with TRBD1 matching 8 bases. CDR3 length equals 16 residues. The V gene end was trimmed by 3 bases and the J gene end by 1 base; junction bases not matched to a gene: 10. Germline CDR1 reads DFQATT; CDR2 reads SNEGSKA (reference sequence). The CDR3 here is CSASRGTGGRNTEAFF. The CDR3, as DNA: TGCAGTGCTAGTAGGGGTACAGGGGGAAGGAACACTGAAGCTTTCTTT.

The V gene is TRBV5-8, the J gene TRBJ2-3; the match to TRBD1 covers 7 bases. CDR1 is SGHTS and CDR2 is YDEGEE in the germline V gene. V lost 4 bases, J lost 0 bases, and 11 bases stayed unmatched. The CDR3 totals 17 residues. The CDR3 is CASSRNPGTASTDTQYF. For the CDR3, the DNA is TGTGCCAGCAGCCGCAACCCCGGGACAGCTAGCACAGATACGCAGTATTTT.

The rearrangement joins TRBV19 to TRBJ1-5, with 12 bases lining up with TRBD1. CDR1 LNHDA and CDR2 SQIVND come from the germline V gene (reference sequence). V shed 2 bases and J 6 bases; nucleotides not matched to a gene: 5. The CDR3 runs 16 residues. The CDR3 spells CASSIRGQGASQPQHF. The DNA of the CDR3 is TGTGCCAGTAGTATAAGGGGACAGGGGGCAAGTCAGCCCCAGCATTTT. The complete variable domain, with remaining parts taken from reference TRBV19 and TRBJ1-5, reads DGGITQSPKYLFRKEGQNVTLSCEQNLNHDAMYWYRQDPGQGLRLIYYSQIVNDFQKGDIAEGYSVSREKKESFPLTVTSAQKNPTAFYLCASSIRGQGASQPQHFGDGTRLSIL.

The V and J genes are TRBV6-1 and TRBJ1-1; 8 bases map to TRBD1. Germline loops: CDR1 MNHNS, CDR2 SASEGT. J gave up 5 bases and V 2 bases, and 4 bases lay outside the gene matches. This CDR3 region has 14 residues. DNA for the CDR3: TGTGCCAGCAGTGAACAGGGGGCCGAAACTGAAGCTTTCTTT. Translated: CASSEQGAETEAFF.

This clone was observed once. The V gene is TRBV9, the J gene TRBJ2-5; TRBD2 aligns across 7 bases. Looked up from germline, CDR1 is SGDLS and CDR2 is YYNGEE. Unmatched junction bases numbered 7, after V lost 0 bases and J lost 2 bases. The CDR3 spans 16 residues. For the CDR3, the DNA is TGTGCCAGCAGCGTAGGGGCTAGCGGCGTACAAGAGACCCAGTACTTC. The encoded protein is CASSVGASGVQETQYF.

The chain recombines TRBV5-6 with TRBJ2-3, with D uncertain. Germline lookup yields CDR1 SGHDT and CDR2 YYEEEE. Trimming pared 0 bases from V and 2 bases from J, leaving 10 bases between. This CDR3 spans 15 amino acids. In DNA form, the CDR3 reads TGTGCCAGCAGCTTGGAGGTCAGGTACACAGATACGCAGTATTTT. As protein: CASSLEVRYTDTQYF.

This chain uses TRBV6-6 with TRBJ2-5, with 10 bases lining up with TRBD2. The CDR3 consists of 16 residues. V lost 2 bases and J lost 1; bases outside the gene matches: 4. The V gene's germline CDR1 is MNHNY and CDR2 SVGAGI (reference sequence). CDR3 bases: TGTGCCAGCAGTTACGCTAGCGGGGGCCGCCAAGAGACCCAGTACTTC. This encodes CASSYASGGRQETQYF.

The chain employs TRBV27 and TRBJ1-2; 7 bases align to TRBD1. This CDR3 is 13 amino acids long. Germline assignment: CDR1 MNHEY and CDR2 SMNVEV (reference sequence). The junction had 5 bases not matched to a gene; V was cut back by 5 bases and J by 5 bases. The CDR3 DNA follows: TGTGCCAGCAGTCGGGACAGATTATATGGCTACACCTTC. Residues: CASSRDRLYGYTF.

V usage is TRBV19 and J usage is TRBJ1-3; 9 bases line up with TRBD1. V dropped 4 bases and J dropped 0; count of bases not matched to a gene: 7. CDR1 is LNHDA, CDR2 SQIVND, per germline (reference sequence). This CDR3 has 17 amino acids. The CDR3 loop reads CASSTGTGLHSGNTIYF. CDR3 bases: TGTGCCAGTAGTACCGGGACAGGGTTACACTCTGGAAACACCATATATTTT.

The chain links TRBV5-1 to TRBJ1-3; no definite D call. V was pared by 0 bases and J by 0 bases, with 7 bases between. Looked up from germline, CDR1 is SGHRS and CDR2 is YFSETQ. The CDR3 spans 15 residues. The CDR3 sequence: CASSLGGFSGNTIYF. As DNA, the CDR3 is TGCGCCAGCAGCTTGGGCGGGTTCTCTGGAAACACCATATATTTT.

This clone was picked up a small number of times. The chain links TRBV19 to TRBJ1-2; 7 bases match TRBD1. J lost 8 bases, V lost 5 bases, and 8 bases had no gene match. The CDR3 is made up of 13 amino acids. Germline CDR1 and CDR2: LNHDA and SQIVND (reference sequence). CDR3 sequence (DNA): TGTGCCAGTAGTTTTCGACAGGGCGGAGGCTACACCTTC. This sequence encodes CASSFRQGGGYTF.

The V gene is TRBV5-1, the J gene TRBJ1-2; D not certain. V was clipped by 1 base and J by 6 bases, with 10 bases between them. CDR3 length equals 13 residues. The germline V gene has CDR1 SGHRS and CDR2 YFSETQ. CDR3 amino acids: CASSLRATDGYTF. CDR3 coding DNA: TGCGCCAGCAGCTTGAGAGCTACTGATGGCTACACCTTC.

Only a few counts were recorded for this clone. This chain joins TRBV19 and TRBJ1-1; 7 bases fit TRBD1. The CDR3 covers 14 residues. Per germline, CDR1 LNHDA and CDR2 SQIVND (reference sequence). V shed 9 bases, J shed 0 bases, and the junction held 7 bases outside the gene matches. This CDR3 reads CASRDRAMNTEAFF. The DNA for the CDR3 is TGTGCCAGCCGGGACAGAGCCATGAACACTGAAGCTTTCTTT.

The CDR3 region is CASRQGQGPNYEQYF. The CDR3 nucleotides are TGTGCCAGCAGACAAGGACAGGGTCCGAACTACGAGCAGTACTTC. V gene TRBV6-5 combines with J gene TRBJ2-7; 8 nucleotides agree with TRBD1. After removal of 6 bases from V and 3 bases from J, the junction contained 10 bases not matched to a gene. Germline CDR1 MNHEY, CDR2 SVGAGI. There are 15 residues in the CDR3.

The genes are TRBV7-9 and TRBJ1-6, with TRBD1 as a possible D gene (5 bases). Germline values: CDR1 SEHNR, CDR2 FQNEAQ (reference sequence). The CDR3 covers 16 residues. V was clipped by 2 bases and J by 7 bases, with 15 bases between them. The CDR3: CASSLKGTLGNSPLHF. CDR3 bases: TGTGCCAGCAGCTTAAAAGGGACTCTGGGAAATTCACCCCTCCACTTT.

In this sample, this clone turned up a few times. This sequence joins TRBV19 and TRBJ2-3; tentative D call: TRBD2 (5 bases). The CDR3 extends over 12 amino acids. CDR1 is LNHDA and CDR2 is SQIVND in the germline V gene (reference sequence). V was trimmed by 3 bases and J by 5 bases, leaving 6 bases between them. CDR3 residues: CASSMRVDTQYF. Here the CDR3 DNA reads TGTGCCAGTAGTATGAGGGTAGATACGCAGTATTTT.

The chain carries TRBV15 and TRBJ2-3; the D gene is possibly TRBD1 (6 bases). V lost 2 bases and J lost 1, with 7 bases in between. There are 14 residues in the CDR3. The germline CDR1 and CDR2 sequences are LNHNV and YYDKDF (reference sequence). CDR3 in amino acids: CATSRRTGTDTQYF. For the CDR3, the DNA is TGTGCCACCAGCAGACGGACAGGCACAGATACGCAGTATTTT.

CDR3 in amino acids: CASSEVPSGRYRETQYF. CDR3 nucleotide sequence: TGTGCCAGCAGTGAAGTCCCTAGCGGGAGATATAGAGAGACCCAGTACTTC. The gene calls are TRBV2 and TRBJ2-5; the match to TRBD2 covers 10 bases. This CDR3 contains 17 residues. Per the germline V gene, CDR1 is SNHLY and CDR2 is FYNNEI. With V trimmed by 1 base and J by 4 bases, 9 bases remained unmatched.

This rearrangement joins TRBV7-9 to TRBJ2-5; 7 bases fit TRBD1. CDR3 length: 18 amino acids. Germline CDR1 and CDR2: SEHNR and FQNEAQ (reference sequence). With 5 bases clipped from V and 2 bases from J, the junction kept 17 bases outside the gene matches. CDR3 sequence reads: CASSHGQATLWAQETQYF. The CDR3 DNA reads as TGTGCCAGCAGCCACGGACAGGCGACCCTATGGGCTCAAGAGACCCAGTACTTC.

V is TRBV6-1 and J is TRBJ1-4, with a possible D match to TRBD1 (6 bases). V lost 7 bases, J lost 8 bases, and 17 bases lay in between. CDR1 is MNHNS and CDR2 is SASEGT in the germline V gene. The CDR3 sequence is 14 residues long. The CDR3 nucleotides read TGTGCCAGCACCGGACTCGAGACAGGCGAAAAACTGTTTTTT. Residues: CASTGLETGEKLFF.

The chain joins TRBV30 to TRBJ1-2; unclear D gene. Per the germline V gene, CDR1 is GTSNPN and CDR2 is SVGIG (reference sequence). The CDR3 is 15 residues long. V was shortened by 0 bases and J by 3 bases, with 14 bases between the two germline ends. This CDR3 is CAWSVKLMSHYGYTF. The CDR3, as DNA: TGTGCCTGGAGTGTAAAGTTAATGAGCCACTATGGCTACACCTTC.

The chain is built from TRBV7-3 and TRBJ1-2, with no clear D. The V end was cut by 3 bases, the J end by 5 bases, with 10 bases between. Germline CDR1 reads SGHTA; CDR2 reads FQGTGA. The CDR3 loop spans 13 amino acids. In DNA form, the CDR3 reads TGTGCCAGCAGCTTTGGATCAGGTTATGGCTACACCTTC. Translation gives CASSFGSGYGYTF.

This chain joins TRBV6-5 and TRBJ2-1; D remains ambiguous. The CDR3 extends over 14 amino acids. The V and J ends lost 6 bases and 0 bases respectively, with 9 bases between them. The germline gives CDR1 MNHEY, CDR2 SVGAGI. The CDR3 is CASSPQSSYNEQFF. For the CDR3, the DNA is TGTGCCAGCAGCCCACAGAGCTCCTACAATGAGCAGTTCTTC.

The chain recombines TRBV9 with TRBJ1-4; perhaps TRBD1 as D (6 bases). Germline CDR1 is SGDLS and CDR2 is YYNGEE. CDR3 length: 15 residues. V was shortened by 0 bases and J by 4 bases, with 10 bases between the two germline ends. The CDR3 nucleotides are TGTGCCAGCAGCGTAGGCGGGGGCCATAATGAAAAACTGTTTTTT. This encodes CASSVGGGHNEKLFF.

The genes are TRBV5-4 and TRBJ2-1; TRBD2 matches at 10 bases. The germline gives CDR1 SGHNT, CDR2 YYREEE (reference sequence). CDR3 length: 17 amino acids. The V gene end was trimmed by 4 bases and the J gene end by 9 bases; junction bases not matched to a gene: 16. CDR3 nucleotides: TGTGCCAGCAGCACAGGAAGCAGCGGGAGGGCCCGGTTTGAGCAGTTCTTC. This codes for CASSTGSSGRARFEQFF.